The 26 T cell receptor beta chains presented below share a single source sample, sequenced in a study of T cells in Graves' hyperthyroidism and ophthalmopathy. RNA transcripts gave rise to amplified TCR beta CDR3 regions. With the HTBI primer set, the TCR CDR3 went through a first round of RT-PCR. TCRdb re-called the multiplex PCR reads through MiXCR, storing one row per CDR3 protein. The sample records about 400,000 distinct CDR3 sequences, over 11% being singletons. Sequencing was performed on blood. Source of these receptors: a man aged 45-60 years with Graves' ophthalmopathy.

This clonotype came up a few times. The chain employs TRBV19 and TRBJ2-5; no clear D. V was pared by 5 bases and J by 1 base, with 5 bases between. The germline CDR1 and CDR2 sequences are LNHDA and SQIVND (reference sequence). The CDR3 spans 12 residues. DNA of the CDR3: TGTGCCAGTAGTTCCGCCCAAGAGACCCAGTACTTC. Protein product: CASSSAQETQYF.

This clonotype showed up just a few times. V is TRBV12-3 or TRBV12-4 and J is TRBJ2-3, with 7 bases identical to TRBD2. The length of the CDR3 is 16 residues. Germline trimming cut 0 bases from V and 5 bases from J; bases unmatched to any gene: 8. Written as DNA, the CDR3 is TGTGCCAGCAGTTTAGCTGTGTCTAGCGGACGAGATACGCAGTATTTT. This encodes CASSLAVSSGRDTQYF.

This clonotype came up many times. This chain connects TRBV27 to TRBJ2-7; D perhaps matches TRBD2 (5 bases). V was cut by 2 bases and J by 2 bases, with 13 bases left in between. Germline lookup yields CDR1 MNHEY and CDR2 SMNVEV (reference sequence). The CDR3 consists of 15 residues. CDR3 loop: CASSLLPGETYEQYF. CDR3 in DNA: TGTGCCAGCAGTTTACTCCCCGGGGAGACCTACGAGCAGTACTTC.

This clonotype was seen repeatedly, ten times or more. The V and J genes are TRBV3-1 and TRBJ2-7; a weak D match, TRBD2 (6 bases). The CDR3 runs to 14 residues. From germline, CDR1 is LGHDT and CDR2 YNNKEL (reference sequence). V dropped 3 bases and J dropped 4 bases, with 13 bases sitting between them. CDR3 nucleotide sequence: TGTGCCAGCAGCCAGGCGGAGGGGAGATACGAGCAGTACTTC. This encodes CASSQAEGRYEQYF.

CDR3 nucleotides: TGCAGTGCCTACCAAAGCGGGAGTGGACAAGAGACCCAGTACTTC. Protein: CSAYQSGSGQETQYF. This sequence joins TRBV20-1 and TRBJ2-5; 8 bases are a match to TRBD2. This CDR3 spans 15 amino acids. Germline trimming cut 6 bases from V and 2 bases from J; bases unmatched to any gene: 11. CDR1 is DFQATT and CDR2 is SNEGSKA in the germline V gene (reference sequence).

This clonotype showed up just a few times. J is TRBJ2-1 and V is TRBV6-1; 7 bases align to TRBD2. The CDR3 is made up of 17 amino acids. CDR1 is MNHNS and CDR2 is SASEGT in the germline V gene. The trim removed 1 base at V and 0 bases at J, leaving 6 bases unmatched. The CDR3 coding sequence is TGTGCCAGCAGTGAAGGGACGGCGGGAGCCTCCTACAATGAGCAGTTCTTC. Translating it yields CASSEGTAGASYNEQFF.

The V call is TRBV24-1, the J call TRBJ2-5; D not certain. Trimming removed 7 bases at V and 5 bases at J, with 7 bases between. The length of the CDR3 is 11 residues. Per germline, CDR1 KGHDR and CDR2 SFDVKD. CDR3 nucleotide sequence: TGTGCCACCAGCCAAATGGAGACCCAGTACTTC. Amino acids: CATSQMETQYF.

This clonotype was counted many times. The V and J genes are TRBV29-1 and TRBJ2-5; D perhaps matches TRBD1 (5 bases). The length of the CDR3 is 15 residues. The V end was cut by 1 base, the J end by 2 bases, with 14 bases between. Germline CDR1 reads SQVTM; CDR2 reads ANQGSEA. CDR3 protein: CSVEVHRLEQETQYF. CDR3 sequence (DNA): TGCAGCGTTGAAGTTCACAGGCTAGAGCAAGAGACCCAGTACTTC.

This clonotype was observed many times. This rearrangement joins TRBV5-8 to TRBJ1-6; perhaps TRBD1 as D (5 bases). The CDR3 contains 15 residues. The V and J ends lost 4 bases and 7 bases respectively, with 15 bases between them. Germline V gene lookup returns CDR1 SGHTS and CDR2 YDEGEE. This CDR3 is CASSILTGPNSPLHF. The CDR3 region has the DNA TGTGCCAGCAGCATCTTGACGGGGCCCAATTCACCCCTCCACTTT.

This clonotype appeared many times. The chain couples TRBV12-3 or TRBV12-4 to TRBJ1-5; 11 bases map to TRBD1. V lost 5 bases to trimming and J lost 7 bases; unmatched junction nucleotides: 7. CDR3 length: 15 amino acids. The CDR3 coding sequence is TGTGCCAGCAGTCCGCGGACAGGGGGCGGACAGCCCCAGCATTTT. Translated, it gives CASSPRTGGGQPQHF.

The chain uses TRBV6-2 or TRBV6-3 and TRBJ2-2; D not resolved. This CDR3 contains 12 residues. Germline CDR1 is MNHEY and CDR2 is SVGEGT. Trimming left V 0 bases short and J 6 bases short, with 2 bases between. This CDR3 reads CASSYSPGELFF. The CDR3 bases are TGTGCCAGCAGTTACTCACCCGGGGAGCTGTTTTTT.

This clonotype came up many times. This chain joins TRBV18 and TRBJ2-7; TRBD1 aligns across 7 bases. This CDR3 is built from 12 residues. Germline V gene data show CDR1 as KGHSH and CDR2 as LQKENI. The trim removed 3 bases at V and 5 bases at J, leaving 1 base unmatched. Here the CDR3 reads CASSPQGDEQYF. The CDR3, as DNA: TGTGCCAGCTCACCCCAGGGGGACGAGCAGTACTTC.

The chain couples TRBV30 to TRBJ1-2; 10 nucleotides line up with TRBD1. J lost 7 bases, V lost 4 bases, and 6 bases had no gene match. From germline, CDR1 is GTSNPN and CDR2 SVGIG (reference sequence). The CDR3 is 13 amino acids. CDR3 coding DNA: TGTGCCTGGATCGGGACAGGGGCGGGTGGCTACACCTTC. This gives the protein CAWIGTGAGGYTF.

This clonotype was seen repeatedly, ten times or more. The chain combines TRBV29-1 with TRBJ1-2; D is undetermined. The CDR3 length is 14 residues. Trimming took off 0 bases at V and 6 bases at J, with 14 bases between the two ends. Germline CDR1 and CDR2: SQVTM and ANQGSEA. The CDR3 sequence: CSVEDRRNLDGYTF. The CDR3 coding sequence is TGCAGCGTTGAAGATCGTAGGAACTTGGATGGCTACACCTTC.

This clonotype came up many times. The rearrangement uses TRBV29-1 and TRBJ2-5; no firm D call. The CDR3 is 10 amino acids. The germline V gene has CDR1 SQVTM and CDR2 ANQGSEA. Trimming shortened V by 4 bases and J by 5 bases, and 5 bases separated the two germline ends. The CDR3 protein is CSVGLETQYF. CDR3 in DNA: TGCAGCGTTGGTTTGGAGACCCAGTACTTC.

In its sample, this clonotype was seen a few times. The chain joins TRBV7-9 to TRBJ2-5; weak D call: TRBD1 (5 bases). Trimming stripped 2 bases from V and 2 bases from J, with 9 bases between. Germline V CDR1 and CDR2: SEHNR, FQNEAQ (reference sequence). The CDR3 totals 14 residues. The CDR3 loop is CASSLIGDQETQYF. The CDR3 DNA reads as TGTGCCAGCAGCTTAATAGGGGATCAAGAGACCCAGTACTTC.

V usage is TRBV6-1 and J usage is TRBJ1-2; TRBD1 agrees at 9 bases. This CDR3 has 15 amino acids. From germline, CDR1 is MNHNS and CDR2 SASEGT. With V trimmed by 6 bases and J by 2 bases, 7 bases remained unmatched. The CDR3 DNA reads TGTGCCAGCAGGGCGCGGACAGGGGAGAACTATGGCTACACCTTC. The encoded protein is CASRARTGENYGYTF.

This chain joins TRBV6-1 and TRBJ1-2; D may be TRBD1 (5 bases). Germline values: CDR1 MNHNS, CDR2 SASEGT. This CDR3 has 15 amino acids. V lost 3 bases and J 2 bases, leaving 13 bases between the germline ends. The CDR3 spells CASSDSPTANYGYTF. CDR3 DNA sequence: TGTGCCAGCAGTGATTCCCCGACAGCCAACTATGGCTACACCTTC.

This chain links TRBV11-3 with TRBJ2-7; D gene ambiguous. Trimming cost V 0 bases and J 6 bases, with 15 bases left between them. From germline, CDR1 is SGHNT and CDR2 YENEEA. CDR3 size: 15 residues. For the CDR3, the DNA is TGTGCCAGCAGCTTAGATTCGGCACCCTTCTGCGAGCAGTACTTC. Its translation is CASSLDSAPFCEQYF.

The chain carries TRBV6-1 and TRBJ2-2; D is possibly TRBD1 (5 bases). The CDR3 has 13 residues. Trimming removed 6 bases from V and 6 bases from J, with 11 bases in between. Germline CDR1 is MNHNS and CDR2 is SASEGT. Here the CDR3 reads CASRPGSAGELFF. Here the CDR3 DNA reads TGTGCCAGCAGACCAGGGTCGGCCGGGGAGCTGTTTTTT.

This clonotype was seen a handful of times. The chain links TRBV19 to TRBJ1-1, with D perhaps TRBD1 (5 bases). V was clipped by 6 bases and J by 3 bases, with 17 bases between them. Germline V gene sequence: CDR1 LNHDA, CDR2 SQIVND (reference sequence). CDR3 size: 15 residues. CDR3 sequence (DNA): TGTGCCAGTAGACCGATGGGACGGACGCACACTGAAGCTTTCTTT. Its translation is CASRPMGRTHTEAFF. The variable domain in full, completed from reference TRBV19 and TRBJ1-1, reads DGGITQSPKYLFRKEGQNVTLSCEQNLNHDAMYWYRQDPGQGLRLIYYSQIVNDFQKGDIAEGYSVSREKKESFPLTVTSAQKNPTAFYLCASRPMGRTHTEAFFGQGTRLTVV.

This clonotype was detected ten times or more. The chain joins TRBV11-1 to TRBJ1-2; 8 nucleotides agree with TRBD1. Losses at the gene ends were 5 bases for V and 1 base for J; bases not matched to a gene: 9. The CDR3 covers 16 residues. Germline V gives CDR1 SGHAT, CDR2 FQDESV (reference sequence). CDR3 coding DNA: TGTGCCAGCAGCCGAAAGAACAGGGGGATTAACTATGGCTACACCTTC. Amino acid sequence: CASSRKNRGINYGYTF.

In its sample, this clonotype was seen many times. J is TRBJ1-5 and V is TRBV3-1; no clear D gene. In germline, CDR1 is LGHDT, CDR2 YNNKEL (reference sequence). The CDR3 covers 14 residues. V dropped 4 bases and J dropped 1 base, with 8 bases sitting between them. CDR3 coding DNA: TGTGCCAGCAGCCTGTCTGCGAGCAATCAGCCCCAGCATTTT. Translation: CASSLSASNQPQHF.

Ten or more counts support this clonotype. The rearrangement joins TRBV7-6 to TRBJ2-1; no definite D call. The CDR3 length is 14 residues. Germline lookup yields CDR1 SGHVS and CDR2 FNYEAQ. Trimming removed 2 bases from V and 5 bases from J, with 10 bases in between. As DNA, the CDR3 is TGTGCCAGCAGCTTAACGGGTGGAGACAATGAGCAGTTCTTC. This sequence encodes CASSLTGGDNEQFF.

This clonotype has a count of ten or more. The chain employs TRBV4-2 and TRBJ2-3; TRBD2 aligns across 10 bases. Germline loops: CDR1 LGHNA, CDR2 YNFKEQ. The V and J ends lost 3 bases and 0 bases, in that order; junction bases with no gene match: 15. The length of the CDR3 is 20 residues. The CDR3 loop is CASSQDLRGTSGTSTDTQYF. In DNA form, the CDR3 reads TGTGCCAGCAGCCAGGACTTACGCGGAACTAGCGGGACAAGCACAGATACGCAGTATTTT.

A remark on this clonotype: Possible read error: a much larger clone is one base away. The chain carries TRBV3-1 and TRBJ1-2; no definite D call. Germline V gene lookup returns CDR1 LGHDT and CDR2 YNNKEL (reference sequence). The CDR3 is 12 residues long. V was shortened by 0 bases and J by 6 bases, with 5 bases between the two germline ends. The CDR3, as DNA: TGTGCCAGCAGCCAAGAAGGCCATGGCTACACCTTC. Translation gives CASSQEGHGYTF.